This T cell receptor beta chain originates from a study of breast tumors, draining lymph nodes, adjacent tissues (dated by TCRdb to 2015 to 2016). Regarding the complete study: In breast cancer patients, the study compared the TCR beta repertoires of tumor, adjacent nontumor tissue and axillary lymph nodes. In human breast cancer, the study set out to assess how tumor, surrounding tissue and draining lymph node repertoires relate to one another and whether T cells might be exchanged between them.

Lymph node samples came from the axillary draining lymph nodes of breast cancer patients. Concerning this clonotype: Its antigen remains unidentified. One base away there is no much larger clone; base qualities are not given.

The sequencing machine was an Illumina HiSeq 2000. Multiplex PCR amplification was used to build the TCR beta chain libraries. The amplified TCR beta chain products were analyzed by high-throughput sequencing. The public sequencing data were trimmed at Q25 with fastp and processed into clonotypes with MiXCR by TCRdb, which kept only in-frame beta chains. Every entry covers one CDR3 protein and lists the most common genes and DNA from its rows. The sample profile shows 70,000 to 95,000 distinct CDR3 sequences; approximately 19% of them were found once. The ten largest make up 2% to 3% of the sample. The full study reports these points: In luminal-like breast cancer, tumor and nontumor tissue repertoires resembled each other significantly more than in basal-like breast cancer. The study presented the conclusion that tumor T cells originate in lymph nodes as consistent with a hypothesis, not as something directly demonstrated. Tumor T-cell repertoires showed less diversity than lymph node repertoires and more diversity than nontumor tissue repertoires, and tumor T-cell repertoires showed preferential V and J gene usage. The data were judged consistent with most tumor T cells deriving from the lymph node and then expanding within tumor tissue.

Including the terminal cysteine and phenylalanine, the CDR3 comprises 14 residues. Only the CDR3 portion is preserved as DNA: 42 bases, with reading frame beginning at the first base. The junction carries 12 bases between V and J, which are trimmed by 4 bases and 8 bases respectively. CDR1 and CDR2 are read off the germline V gene as MDHEN and SYDVKM. The origin of this receptor is a female donor with breast cancer. Some clones in this sample may be carry-over from other donors' samples. Sequencing was performed on axillary lymph node tissue. The sequence joins TRBV28 to TRBJ1-6, with the D gene not clear enough to name. The CDR3 loop reads CASSWEAEHSPLHF. The DNA sequence follows: TGTGCCAGCAGTTGGGAGGCCGAGCATTCACCCCTCCACTTT.